This T cell receptor (beta chain) was found in a study of T-cell reconstitution after alpha-beta-depleted transplantation in children. Whole-study results and caveats: T-cell counts and diversity were attributed mostly to newly produced T cells one year after transplant. Where alpha-beta T cells came from about two months after transplant was reportedly several hundred expanded graft clones. The high TCRbeta diversity at day 60 in some patients came from surviving recipient T cells and thymic progenitors.

This clonotype has more than one count but fewer than ten. Its antigen remains unknown. Library preparation (for TCRbeta) was performed with unique molecular identifiers. One entry per CDR3 protein results from TCRdb running MiXCR on the PCR reads. Found here are 250,000 to 300,000 distinct CDR3 sequences, around a tenth of them singletons; the top ten hold 7.5%. This CDR3 contains 15 residues. Trimming took 6 bases from V and 0 from J, leaving 12 bases between them. Germline V gene data show CDR1 as MNHEY and CDR2 as SVGAGI. The sample in question was PBMCs, obtained before TCRalphabeta/CD19-depleted stem cell transplant. J is TRBJ2-1 and V is TRBV6-5, with D perhaps matching TRBD2 (6 bases). The sequence was obtained from a boy under two years old with acute myeloid leukemia, due to receive a stem cell transplant. CDR3 sequence: CASSTRGVSYNEQFF. The DNA for the CDR3 is TGTGCCAGCAGCACCCGCGGGGTCTCCTACAATGAGCAGTTCTTC.